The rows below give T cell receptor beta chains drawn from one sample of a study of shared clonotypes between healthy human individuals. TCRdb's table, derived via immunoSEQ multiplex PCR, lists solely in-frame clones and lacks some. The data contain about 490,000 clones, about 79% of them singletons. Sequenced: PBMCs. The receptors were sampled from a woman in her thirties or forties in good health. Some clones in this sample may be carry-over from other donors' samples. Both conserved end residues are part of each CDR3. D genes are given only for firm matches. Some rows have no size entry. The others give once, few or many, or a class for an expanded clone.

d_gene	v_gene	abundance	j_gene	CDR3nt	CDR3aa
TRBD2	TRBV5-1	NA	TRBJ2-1	TGCGCCAGCAGCCCCAGACTAGCGGGAGAGTATAATGAGCAGTTCTTC	CASSPRLAGEYNEQFF
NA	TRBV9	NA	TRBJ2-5	TGTGCCAGCAGCTCCCCCGGGGTCGAAGAGACCCAGTACTTC	CASSSPGVEETQYF
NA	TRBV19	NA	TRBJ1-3	TGTGCCAGTAGGCGTGGAAGGGGGTCAAGCTCTGGAAACACCATATATTTT	CASRRGRGSSSGNTIYF
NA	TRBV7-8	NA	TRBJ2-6	TGTGCCAGCAGCTTAGCGGGGACTTACGTCCTGACTTTC	CASSLAGTYVLTF
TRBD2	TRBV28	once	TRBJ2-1	TGTGCCAGCAGTACCCCCACTAGCGGGACCTCCGGTGAGCAGTTCTTC	CASSTPTSGTSGEQFF
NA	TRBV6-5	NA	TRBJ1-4	TGTGCCAGCAGTTTATCAGGGGTTGAAAAACTGTTTTTT	CASSLSGVEKLFF
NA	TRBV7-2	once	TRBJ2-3	TGTGCCAGCAGCTTAGCCCGGTGGGCCACAGATACGCAGTATTTT	CASSLARWATDTQYF
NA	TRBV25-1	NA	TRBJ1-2	TGTGCCAGCAGTGGGGGAGGGTACTATGGCTACACCTTC	CASSGGGYYGYTF
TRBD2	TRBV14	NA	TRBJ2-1	TGTGCCAGCAGCCGGACTAGCGGCACCTACAATGAGCAGTTCTTC	CASSRTSGTYNEQFF
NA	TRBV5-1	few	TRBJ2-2	TGCGCCAGCAGCTTGCCCGGGGAGCTGTTTTTT	CASSLPGELFF
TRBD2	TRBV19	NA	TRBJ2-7	TGTGCCAGTAGTATAGCTAGCGGGAGTGTCAACGAGCAGTACTTC	CASSIASGSVNEQYF
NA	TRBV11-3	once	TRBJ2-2	TGTGCCAGCAGCTTAGCAAACACCGGGGAGCTGTTTTTT	CASSLANTGELFF
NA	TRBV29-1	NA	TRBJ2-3	TGCAGCGCCGCGGAGAATACGCAGTATTTT	CSAAENTQYF
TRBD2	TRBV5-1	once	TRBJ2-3	TGCGCCAGCAGCTCAGACCGGGCTAGCGGGAGTGGTACAGATACGCAGTATTTT	CASSSDRASGSGTDTQYF
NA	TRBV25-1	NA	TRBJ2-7	TGTGCCAGCAGTCCGACGGGGAAAGCCTACGAGCAGTACTTC	CASSPTGKAYEQYF
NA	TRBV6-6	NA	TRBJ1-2	TGTGCCAGCAGTCACAGAGGACAGTCAGGAAGCTATGGCTACACCTTC	CASSHRGQSGSYGYTF
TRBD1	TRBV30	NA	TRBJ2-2	TGTGCCTGGAGTGAGACAGGGGATACCGGGGAGCTGTTTTTT	CAWSETGDTGELFF
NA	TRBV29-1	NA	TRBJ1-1	TGCAGCGTCACGACCCGGGGTAACACTGAAGCTTTCTTT	CSVTTRGNTEAFF
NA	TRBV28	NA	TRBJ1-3	TGTGCCAGCGGACAATTTCCGTTCTCTGGAAACACCATATATTTT	CASGQFPFSGNTIYF
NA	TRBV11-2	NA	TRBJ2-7	TGTGCCAGCAGCACGGGACAATCACTCTCCTACGAGCAGTACTTC	CASSTGQSLSYEQYF
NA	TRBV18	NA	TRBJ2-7	TGTGCCAGCTCACTCGAGACGAGGCCCGAGCAGTACTTC	CASSLETRPEQYF
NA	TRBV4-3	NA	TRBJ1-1	TGCGCCAGCAGCCAAGTGATCGGGGTGAACACTGAAGCTTTCTTT	CASSQVIGVNTEAFF
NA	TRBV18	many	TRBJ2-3	TGTGCCAGCTCACCCGGGCGAGCGGCTAGCACAGATACGCAGTATTTT	CASSPGRAASTDTQYF
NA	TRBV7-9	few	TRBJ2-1	TGTGCCAGCAGCCCAAAGAGCTATGAGCAGTTCTTC	CASSPKSYEQFF
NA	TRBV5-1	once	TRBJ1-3	TGCGCCAGCGGAGGCACTAGTGGAACTGGAAACACCATATATTTT	CASGGTSGTGNTIYF
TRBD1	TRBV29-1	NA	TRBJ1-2	TGCAGCGTCGGCGGGACAGGGGCTGGGTATGGCTACACCTTC	CSVGGTGAGYGYTF
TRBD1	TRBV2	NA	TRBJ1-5	TGTGCCAGCAGGGCTATACGGGGACAGGGTCAGCCCCAGCATTTT	CASRAIRGQGQPQHF
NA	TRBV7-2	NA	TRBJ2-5	TGTGCCAGCAGCCAAGGACGTACCCAAGAGACCCAGTACTTC	CASSQGRTQETQYF
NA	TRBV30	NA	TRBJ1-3	TGTGCCTCGCAGGGGTCTGGAAACACCATATATTTT	CASQGSGNTIYF
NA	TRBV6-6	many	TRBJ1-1	TGTGCCAGCAGTTACTCGACTCTGAACACTGAAGCTTTCTTT	CASSYSTLNTEAFF
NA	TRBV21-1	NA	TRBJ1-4	TGTGCCAGCAGCAAAGCTGGGTTCCGCGATGAAAAACTGTTTTTT	CASSKAGFRDEKLFF
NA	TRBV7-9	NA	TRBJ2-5	TGTGCCAGCAGCTCCAGGGTATCGGGAGAGACCCAGTACTTC	CASSSRVSGETQYF
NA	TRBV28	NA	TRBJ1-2	TGTGCCAGCAGTTACAGAAACTATGGCTACACCTTC	CASSYRNYGYTF
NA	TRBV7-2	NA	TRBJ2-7	TGTGCCAGCAGCTTTAGTGGGAGTATTTACGAGCAGTACTTC	CASSFSGSIYEQYF
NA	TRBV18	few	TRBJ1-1	TGTGCCAGCTCCCCGAGGATCATAAGGGACACTGAAGCTTTCTTT	CASSPRIIRDTEAFF
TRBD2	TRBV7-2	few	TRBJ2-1	TGTGCCAGCAGCTTAGGGTGGGGAGGGACCAATGAGCAGTTCTTC	CASSLGWGGTNEQFF
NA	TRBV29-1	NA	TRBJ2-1	TGCAGCGTTGGTCCGGGCGATGAGCAGTTCTTC	CSVGPGDEQFF
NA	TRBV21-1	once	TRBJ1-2	TGTGCCAGCCCCTCACGTGACGGGTTTTTTGGCTACACCTTC	CASPSRDGFFGYTF
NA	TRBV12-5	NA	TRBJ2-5	TGTGCTAGTGGTTTGGGCGAGAAAGAGACCCAGTACTTC	CASGLGEKETQYF
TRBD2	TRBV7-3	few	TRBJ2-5	TGTGCCAGCAGCTTAAGGGAGGGAGAGACCCAGTACTTC	CASSLREGETQYF
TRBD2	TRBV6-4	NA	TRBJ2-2	TGTGCCAGCAGTGACGTACTAGCGGGAGAGGCCGGGGAGCTGTTTTTT	CASSDVLAGEAGELFF
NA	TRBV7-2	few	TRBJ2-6	TGTGCCAGCAGCTTGAGGGGGTATAACTCGAACGTCCTGACTTTC	CASSLRGYNSNVLTF
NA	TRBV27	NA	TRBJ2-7	TGTGCCAGCAGTATCGATTGGCCTAACTACGAGCAGTACTTC	CASSIDWPNYEQYF
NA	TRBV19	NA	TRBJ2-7	TGTGCCAGTAGTAAAGACCTTAGTAACTACGAGCAGTACTTC	CASSKDLSNYEQYF
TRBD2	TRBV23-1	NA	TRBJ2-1	TGCGCCAGCAGTCAATGGGGGACTAGCGGGAGGGCCGCGCAGTTCTTC	CASSQWGTSGRAAQFF
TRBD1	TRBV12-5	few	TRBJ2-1	TGTGCTAGTGGTGACAGGGGCGTAAACAATGAGCAGTTCTTC	CASGDRGVNNEQFF
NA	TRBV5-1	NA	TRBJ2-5	TGCGCCAGCAGCTTGGAGGGGAGGCGCGAGACCCAGTACTTC	CASSLEGRRETQYF
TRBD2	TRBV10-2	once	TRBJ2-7	TGCGCCAGCAGCGGGGGGAGCTCCTACGAGCAGTACTTC	CASSGGSSYEQYF
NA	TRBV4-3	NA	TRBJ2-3	TGCGCCAGCAGCCACCAGACTAATACAGATACGCAGTATTTT	CASSHQTNTDTQYF
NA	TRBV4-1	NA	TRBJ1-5	TGCGCCAGCAGCCCCCAGGCGGGGCTAAATCAGCCCCAGCATTTT	CASSPQAGLNQPQHF
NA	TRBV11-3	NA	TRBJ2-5	TGTGCCAGCAGCTTCCTCTCCGCTCACTTC	CASSFLSAHF
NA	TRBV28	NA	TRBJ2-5	TGTGCCAGCAGTTACCAAACCCAAGAGACCCAGTACTTC	CASSYQTQETQYF
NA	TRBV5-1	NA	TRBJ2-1	TGCGCCAGCAGCTTGGAAGGGCAGTCTTACAATGAGCAGTTCTTC	CASSLEGQSYNEQFF
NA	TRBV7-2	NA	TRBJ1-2	TGTGCCAGCAGTTTAGACAGCTATGGCTACACCTTC	CASSLDSYGYTF
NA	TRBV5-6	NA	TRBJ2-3	TGTGCCAGCAGCCTAGGGGGGGAGGCGCAGTATTTT	CASSLGGEAQYF
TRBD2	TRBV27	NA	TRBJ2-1	TGTGCCAGCAGTCCCCCACTAGGACTAGCGGGAGGGCTTGCGCAGTTCTTC	CASSPPLGLAGGLAQFF
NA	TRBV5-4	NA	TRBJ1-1	TGTGCCAGCAGTGTGGACAGGAACACTGAAGCTTTCTTT	CASSVDRNTEAFF
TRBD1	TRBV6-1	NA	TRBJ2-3	TGTGCCAGCAGGCAACAGGGGGCAGATACGCAGTATTTT	CASRQQGADTQYF
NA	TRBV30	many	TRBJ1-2	TGTGCCTGGAGTGGTGGCGCCTATGGCTACACCTTC	CAWSGGAYGYTF